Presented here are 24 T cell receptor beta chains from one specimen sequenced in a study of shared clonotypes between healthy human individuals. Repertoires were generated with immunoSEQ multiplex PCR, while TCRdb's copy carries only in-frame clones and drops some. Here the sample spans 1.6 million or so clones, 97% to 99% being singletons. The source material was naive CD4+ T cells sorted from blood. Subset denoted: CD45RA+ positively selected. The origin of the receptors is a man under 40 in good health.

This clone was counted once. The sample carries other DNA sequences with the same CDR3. In DNA form, the CDR3 reads TGCAGCGTTGTTGTCACTGAAGCTTTCTTT. Its protein product is CSVVVTEAFF. This rearrangement joins TRBV29-1 to TRBJ1-1; D call uncertain. The CDR3 is 10 amino acids. In germline, CDR1 is SQVTM, CDR2 ANQGSEA. Trimming stripped 4 bases from V and 4 bases from J, with 4 bases between.

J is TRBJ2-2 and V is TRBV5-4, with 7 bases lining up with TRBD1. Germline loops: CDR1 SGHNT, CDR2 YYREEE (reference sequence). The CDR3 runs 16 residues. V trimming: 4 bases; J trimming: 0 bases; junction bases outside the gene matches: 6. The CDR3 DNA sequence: TGTGCCAGCAGCCTGGAAGGGACAGCGAACACCGGGGAGCTGTTTTTT. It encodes CASSLEGTANTGELFF.

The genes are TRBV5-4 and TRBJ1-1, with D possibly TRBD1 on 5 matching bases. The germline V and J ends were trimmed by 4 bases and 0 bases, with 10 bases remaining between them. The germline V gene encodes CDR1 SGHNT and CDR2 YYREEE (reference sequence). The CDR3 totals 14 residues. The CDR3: CASSTRTMNTEAFF. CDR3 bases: TGTGCCAGCAGCACCCGGACAATGAACACTGAAGCTTTCTTT.

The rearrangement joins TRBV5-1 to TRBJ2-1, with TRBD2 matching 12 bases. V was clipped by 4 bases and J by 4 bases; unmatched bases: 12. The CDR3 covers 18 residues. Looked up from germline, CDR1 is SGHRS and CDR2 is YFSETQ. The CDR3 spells CASSLGLAGPGTYNEQFF. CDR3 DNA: TGCGCCAGCAGCCTGGGACTAGCGGGCCCGGGGACGTACAATGAGCAGTTCTTC.

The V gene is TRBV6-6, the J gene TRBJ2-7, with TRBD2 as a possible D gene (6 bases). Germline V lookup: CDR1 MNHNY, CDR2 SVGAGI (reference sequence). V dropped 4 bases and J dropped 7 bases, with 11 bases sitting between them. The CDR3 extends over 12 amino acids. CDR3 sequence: CASSLARGEQYF. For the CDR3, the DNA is TGTGCCAGCAGTTTGGCTCGGGGGGAGCAGTACTTC.

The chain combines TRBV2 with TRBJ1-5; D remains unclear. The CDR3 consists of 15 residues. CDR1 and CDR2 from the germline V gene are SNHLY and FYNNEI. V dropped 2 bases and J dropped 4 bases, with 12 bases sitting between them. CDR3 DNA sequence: TGTGCCAGCAGTGAAATAAGGTCAGGAAATCAGCCCCAGCATTTT. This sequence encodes CASSEIRSGNQPQHF.

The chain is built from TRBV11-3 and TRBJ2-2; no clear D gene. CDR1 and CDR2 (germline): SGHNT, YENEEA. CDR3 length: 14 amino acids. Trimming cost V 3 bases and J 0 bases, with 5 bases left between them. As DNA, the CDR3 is TGTGCCAGCAGCTTTTTCTCGAACACCGGGGAGCTGTTTTTT. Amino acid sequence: CASSFFSNTGELFF.

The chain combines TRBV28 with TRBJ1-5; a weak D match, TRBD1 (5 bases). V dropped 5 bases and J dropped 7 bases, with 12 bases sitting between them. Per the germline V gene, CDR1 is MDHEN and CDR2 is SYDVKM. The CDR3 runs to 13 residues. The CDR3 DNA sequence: TGTGCCAGCAGTCCCCGGGGGAGACAGCCCCAGCATTTT. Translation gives CASSPRGRQPQHF.

CDR3 residues: CASSLHGLSYEQYF. As DNA, the CDR3 is TGTGCCAGCAGCTTACATGGGCTGTCCTACGAGCAGTACTTC. The J gene is TRBJ2-7, the V gene TRBV11-2; no firm D call. Trimming shortened V by 2 bases and J by 1 base, and 9 bases separated the two germline ends. The V gene's germline CDR1 is SGHAT and CDR2 FQNNGV. The CDR3 spans 14 residues.

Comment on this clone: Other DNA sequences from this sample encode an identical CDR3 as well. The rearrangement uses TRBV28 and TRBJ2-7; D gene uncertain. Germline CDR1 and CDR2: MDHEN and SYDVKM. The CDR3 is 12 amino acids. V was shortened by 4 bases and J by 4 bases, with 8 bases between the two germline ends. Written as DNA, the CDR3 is TGTGCCAGCAGTTCCGATAATTACGAGCAGTACTTC. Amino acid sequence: CASSSDNYEQYF.

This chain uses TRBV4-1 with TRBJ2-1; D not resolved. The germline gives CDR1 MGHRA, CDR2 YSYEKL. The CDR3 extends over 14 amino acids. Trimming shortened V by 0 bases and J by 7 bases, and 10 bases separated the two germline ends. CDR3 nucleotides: TGCGCCAGCAGCCAAGACGATCGCCGAAATGAGCAGTTCTTC. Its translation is CASSQDDRRNEQFF.

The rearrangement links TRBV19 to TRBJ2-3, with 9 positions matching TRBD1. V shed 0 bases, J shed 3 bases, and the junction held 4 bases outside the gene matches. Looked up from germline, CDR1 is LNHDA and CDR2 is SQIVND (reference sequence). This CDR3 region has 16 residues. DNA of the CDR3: TGTGCCAGTAGTATAGATCGGGGACAGGGTACAGATACGCAGTATTTT. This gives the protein CASSIDRGQGTDTQYF.

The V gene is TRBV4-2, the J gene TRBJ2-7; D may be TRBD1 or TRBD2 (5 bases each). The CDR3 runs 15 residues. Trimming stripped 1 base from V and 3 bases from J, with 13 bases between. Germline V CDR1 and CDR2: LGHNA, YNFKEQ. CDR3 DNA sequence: TGTGCCAGCAGCCAAGGGGGGACCGCAGGCTACGAGCAGTACTTC. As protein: CASSQGGTAGYEQYF.

CDR3 residues: CAWSTGFNEQFF. DNA for the CDR3: TGTGCCTGGAGTACGGGGTTCAATGAGCAGTTCTTC. The J gene is TRBJ2-1, the V gene TRBV30, with a tentative D call TRBD2 (5 bases). The CDR3 runs to 12 residues. CDR1 and CDR2 (germline): GTSNPN, SVGIG (reference sequence). Trimming left V 2 bases short and J 6 bases short, with 8 bases between.

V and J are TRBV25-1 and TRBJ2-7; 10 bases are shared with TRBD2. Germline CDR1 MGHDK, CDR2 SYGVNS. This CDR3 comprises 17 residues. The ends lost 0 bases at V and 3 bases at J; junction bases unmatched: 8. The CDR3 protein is CASSEYGLAGASYEQYF. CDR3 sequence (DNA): TGTGCCAGCAGTGAATATGGCCTAGCGGGAGCAAGCTACGAGCAGTACTTC.

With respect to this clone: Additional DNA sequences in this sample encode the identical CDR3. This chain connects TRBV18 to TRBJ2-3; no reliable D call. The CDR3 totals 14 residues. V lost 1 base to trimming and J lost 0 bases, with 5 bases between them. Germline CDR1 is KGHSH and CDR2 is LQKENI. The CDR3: CASSPLGSTDTQYF. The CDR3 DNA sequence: TGTGCCAGCTCACCACTAGGAAGCACAGATACGCAGTATTTT.

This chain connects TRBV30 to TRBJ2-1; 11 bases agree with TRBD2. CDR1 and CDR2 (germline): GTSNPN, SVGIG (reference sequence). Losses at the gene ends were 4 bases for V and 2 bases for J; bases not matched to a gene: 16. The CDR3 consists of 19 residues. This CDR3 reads CAWNRPLSLAGGAYNEQFF. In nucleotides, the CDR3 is TGTGCCTGGAACAGACCCCTCTCTCTAGCGGGGGGAGCCTACAATGAGCAGTTCTTC.

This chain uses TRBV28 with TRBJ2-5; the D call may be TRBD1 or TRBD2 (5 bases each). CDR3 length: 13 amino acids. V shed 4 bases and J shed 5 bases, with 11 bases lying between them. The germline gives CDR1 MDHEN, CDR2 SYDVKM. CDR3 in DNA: TGTGCCAGCAGTTATGGGGGAAGGGAGACCCAGTACTTC. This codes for CASSYGGRETQYF.

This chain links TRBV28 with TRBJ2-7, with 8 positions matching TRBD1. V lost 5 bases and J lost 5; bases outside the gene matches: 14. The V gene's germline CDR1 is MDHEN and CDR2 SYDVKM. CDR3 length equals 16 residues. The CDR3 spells CASSPLRTGSTDEQYF. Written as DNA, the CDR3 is TGTGCCAGCAGTCCCCTGCGGACAGGGTCAACGGACGAGCAGTACTTC.

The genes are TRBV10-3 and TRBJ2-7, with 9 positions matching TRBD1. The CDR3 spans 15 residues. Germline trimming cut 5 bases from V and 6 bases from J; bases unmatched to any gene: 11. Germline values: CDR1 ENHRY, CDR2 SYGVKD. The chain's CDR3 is CAISFGGTGIGEQYF. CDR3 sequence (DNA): TGTGCCATCAGTTTTGGGGGGACAGGGATTGGCGAGCAGTACTTC.

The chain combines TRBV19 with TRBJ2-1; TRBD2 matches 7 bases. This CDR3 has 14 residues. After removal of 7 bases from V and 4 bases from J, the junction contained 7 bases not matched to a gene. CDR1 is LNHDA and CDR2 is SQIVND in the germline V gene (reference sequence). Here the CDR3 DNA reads TGTGCCAGTACGGGGAGGGCCGGGTACAATGAGCAGTTCTTC. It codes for CASTGRAGYNEQFF. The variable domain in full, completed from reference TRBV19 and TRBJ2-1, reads DGGITQSPKYLFRKEGQNVTLSCEQNLNHDAMYWYRQDPGQGLRLIYYSQIVNDFQKGDIAEGYSVSREKKESFPLTVTSAQKNPTAFYLCASTGRAGYNEQFFGPGTRLTVL.

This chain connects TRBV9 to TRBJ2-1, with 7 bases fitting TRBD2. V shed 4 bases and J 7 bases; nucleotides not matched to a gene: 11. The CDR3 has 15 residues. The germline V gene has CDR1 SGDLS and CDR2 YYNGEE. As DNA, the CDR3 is TGTGCCAGCAGCCAGGCTAGCGGCGCCCGGAATGAGCAGTTCTTC. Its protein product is CASSQASGARNEQFF.

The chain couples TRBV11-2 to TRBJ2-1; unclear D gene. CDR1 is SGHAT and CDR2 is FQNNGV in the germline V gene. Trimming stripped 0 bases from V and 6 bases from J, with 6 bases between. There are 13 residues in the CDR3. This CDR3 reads CASSLDTANEQFF. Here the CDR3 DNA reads TGTGCCAGCAGCTTAGATACGGCCAATGAGCAGTTCTTC.

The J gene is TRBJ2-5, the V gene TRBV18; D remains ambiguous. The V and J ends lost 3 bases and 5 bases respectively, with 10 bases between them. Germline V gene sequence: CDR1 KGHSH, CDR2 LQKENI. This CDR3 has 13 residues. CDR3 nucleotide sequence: TGTGCCAGCTCACCTGGTCATCCGGAGACCCAGTACTTC. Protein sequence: CASSPGHPETQYF.